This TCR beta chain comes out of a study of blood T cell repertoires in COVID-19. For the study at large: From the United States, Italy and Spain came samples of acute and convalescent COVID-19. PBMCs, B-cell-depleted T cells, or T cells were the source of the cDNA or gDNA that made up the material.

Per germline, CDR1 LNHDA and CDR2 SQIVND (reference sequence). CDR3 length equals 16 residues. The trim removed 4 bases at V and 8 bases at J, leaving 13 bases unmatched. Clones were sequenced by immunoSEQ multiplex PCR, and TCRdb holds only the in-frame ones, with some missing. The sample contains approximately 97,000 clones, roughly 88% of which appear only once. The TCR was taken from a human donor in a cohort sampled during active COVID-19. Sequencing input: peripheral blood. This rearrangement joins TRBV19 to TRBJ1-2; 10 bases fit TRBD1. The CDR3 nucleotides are TGTGCCAGTAGTACTCAACTTCGGGACAGGGGAGGCGGCTACACCTTC. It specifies CASSTQLRDRGGGYTF.